The 30 T cell receptor beta chains below all came from one sample that was sequenced in a study of early T cells in non-severe SARS-CoV-2 infection. TCRdb reprocessed the 5' RACE reads with MiXCR, giving one entry per CDR3 protein. The sample holds 87,000 or so distinct CDR3 sequences; 9% to 15% are singletons and the top ten take 5% to 8%. Sequenced: whole blood. All receptors come from an adult who was a healthcare worker with PCR-confirmed SARS-CoV-2 infection or an uninfected control (not recorded which).

The sample holds a few counts of this clonotype. For the CDR3, the DNA is TGCAGCGTTCACAGGGAAGAGACCCAGTACTTC. Its translation is CSVHREETQYF. The chain recombines TRBV29-1 with TRBJ2-5, with a tentative D call TRBD1 (6 bases). Trimming pared 5 bases from V and 3 bases from J, leaving 7 bases between. The germline gives CDR1 SQVTM, CDR2 ANQGSEA. The CDR3 consists of 11 residues.

J is TRBJ2-3 and V is TRBV18; D not certain. This CDR3 region has 15 residues. Germline V gene data show CDR1 as KGHSH and CDR2 as LQKENI. V dropped 3 bases and J dropped 0 bases, with 10 bases sitting between them. The DNA of the CDR3 is TGTGCCAGCTCACCTAGGGCCTCTAGCACAGATACGCAGTATTTT. This gives the protein CASSPRASSTDTQYF.

The V gene is TRBV5-1, the J gene TRBJ1-1, with D tentatively TRBD1 (5 bases). The CDR3 loop spans 14 amino acids. Germline loops: CDR1 SGHRS, CDR2 YFSETQ. The germline V and J ends were trimmed by 4 bases and 1 base, with 11 bases remaining between them. The CDR3 loop is CASSLGHQNTEAFF. Written as DNA, the CDR3 is TGCGCCAGCAGCCTAGGACACCAGAACACTGAAGCTTTCTTT. The variable domain in full, completed from reference TRBV5-1 and TRBJ1-1, reads KAGVTQTPRYLIKTRGQQVTLSCSPISGHRSVSWYQQTPGQGLQFLFEYFSETQRNKGNFPGRFSGRQFSNSRSEMNVSTLELGDSALYLCASSLGHQNTEAFFGQGTRLTVV.

This clonotype was seen a handful of times. The chain employs TRBV5-1 and TRBJ2-5; TRBD1 aligns across 12 bases. The germline V gene has CDR1 SGHRS and CDR2 YFSETQ. There are 16 residues in the CDR3. V lost 3 bases and J lost 4; bases outside the gene matches: 7. The CDR3 here is CASSSTGTGGPETQYF. The CDR3 DNA follows: TGCGCCAGCAGCTCGACCGGGACAGGGGGCCCAGAGACCCAGTACTTC. Filled out from reference TRBV5-1 and TRBJ2-5, the complete variable domain reads KAGVTQTPRYLIKTRGQQVTLSCSPISGHRSVSWYQQTPGQGLQFLFEYFSETQRNKGNFPGRFSGRQFSNSRSEMNVSTLELGDSALYLCASSSTGTGGPETQYFGPGTRLLVL.

This clonotype was picked up a small number of times. The rearrangement links TRBV7-6 to TRBJ1-5; 7 nucleotides align to TRBD1. Germline V gene lookup returns CDR1 SGHVS and CDR2 FNYEAQ. V shed 4 bases and J 9 bases; nucleotides not matched to a gene: 12. CDR3 length equals 15 residues. The CDR3 coding sequence is TGTGCCAGCAGCTCCCAGGGGGGGTTTGAGTCGCCCCAGCATTTT. This gives the protein CASSSQGGFESPQHF.

Many counts were recorded for this clonotype. At one end, the junction sequence differs from germline, possibly due to a read error. The chain couples TRBV7-9 to TRBJ2-1, with 7 bases aligning to TRBD2. CDR1 SEHNR and CDR2 FQNEAQ come from the germline V gene (reference sequence). This CDR3 contains 14 residues. The CDR3 region is CASSLASGGADPPF. CDR3 DNA: TGTGCCAGCAGCTTAGCTTCGGGAGGCGCGGACCCACCGTTC.

This clonotype has a handful of counts. The chain uses TRBV12-3 or TRBV12-4 and TRBJ2-7, with 15 bases lining up with TRBD2. V was clipped by 2 bases and J by 6 bases; unmatched bases: 8. This CDR3 comprises 17 residues. CDR3 protein: CASSLWGTSGRKGEQYF. CDR3 DNA sequence: TGTGCCAGCAGTTTATGGGGGACTAGCGGGAGGAAAGGCGAGCAGTACTTC.

In this sample, this clonotype turned up a few times. The gene calls are TRBV3-1 and TRBJ1-4; 9 bases line up with TRBD1. V lost 6 bases, J lost 3 bases, and 2 bases stayed unmatched. The CDR3 contains 14 residues. Germline V CDR1 and CDR2: LGHDT, YNNKEL (reference sequence). DNA of the CDR3: TGTGCCAGCAGGCGACAGGGGGCTAATGAAAAACTGTTTTTT. Translation: CASRRQGANEKLFF.

V is TRBV2 and J is TRBJ1-2; D remains unclear. The CDR3 is 12 amino acids. V was trimmed by 6 bases and J by 4 bases, leaving 9 bases between them. CDR1 is SNHLY, CDR2 FYNNEI, per germline. The CDR3: CASRSQIYGYTF. For the CDR3, the DNA is TGTGCCAGCAGGAGTCAGATCTATGGCTACACCTTC.

V gene TRBV6-6 combines with J gene TRBJ2-2; 8 positions agree with TRBD2. The length of the CDR3 is 16 residues. V trimming: 8 bases; J trimming: 1 base; junction bases outside the gene matches: 9. Germline assignment: CDR1 MNHNY and CDR2 SVGAGI (reference sequence). CDR3 bases: TGTGCCAGCGTAATTAGCGGGACTATGAACACCGGGGAGCTGTTTTTT. It is translated as CASVISGTMNTGELFF.

The V call is TRBV29-1, the J call TRBJ2-1; the match to TRBD2 covers 7 bases. Germline CDR1 SQVTM, CDR2 ANQGSEA. With 6 bases clipped from V and 10 bases from J, the junction kept 24 bases outside the gene matches. The CDR3 spans 17 residues. CDR3 in DNA: TGCAGCGTCGAGGTACCGGAGGGAGGGAGCCTTACTAAGGAGCAGTTCTTC. Protein sequence: CSVEVPEGGSLTKEQFF.

A few counts support this clonotype. The V gene is TRBV18, the J gene TRBJ1-1, with a tentative D call TRBD1 (5 bases). There are 11 residues in the CDR3. Germline CDR1 is KGHSH and CDR2 is LQKENI. Trimming took off 5 bases at V and 10 bases at J, with 11 bases between the two ends. The CDR3 nucleotides are TGTGCCAGCTCATCAGTCGGGGGAGCTTTCTTT. Its translation: CASSSVGGAFF.

In its sample, this clonotype was seen a few times. The chain employs TRBV29-1 and TRBJ2-1; D unresolved. With 6 bases removed from V and 7 bases from J, the gap between germline ends came to 13 bases. The CDR3 length is 12 residues. CDR1 is SQVTM, CDR2 ANQGSEA, per germline. CDR3 region: CSVIPRNNEQFF. CDR3 nucleotide sequence: TGCAGCGTAATTCCTAGGAATAATGAGCAGTTCTTC.

This clonotype occurred many times. The chain's CDR3 is CASSVDNSRSGNTIYF. CDR3 coding DNA: TGTGCCAGCAGCGTAGACAACAGTAGATCTGGAAACACCATATATTTT. This chain uses TRBV9 with TRBJ1-3; D remains ambiguous. V lost 0 bases to trimming and J lost 1 base, with 11 bases between them. Per germline, CDR1 SGDLS and CDR2 YYNGEE. This CDR3 spans 16 amino acids.

In its sample, this clonotype was seen many times. The chain employs TRBV11-2 and TRBJ1-2, with 7 bases matching TRBD1. Germline CDR1 is SGHAT and CDR2 is FQNNGV. The V and J ends lost 4 bases and 5 bases, in that order; junction bases with no gene match: 16. This CDR3 has 17 residues. CDR3 loop: CASSSRGQTVSKYGYTF. The CDR3 DNA is TGTGCCAGCAGCTCCAGGGGACAGACCGTATCCAAGTATGGCTACACCTTC.

This sequence joins TRBV20-1 and TRBJ2-1; TRBD2 aligns across 9 bases. Germline CDR1 reads DFQATT; CDR2 reads SNEGSKA (reference sequence). Trimming cost V 5 bases and J 7 bases; bases outside gene matches: 12. The CDR3 extends over 15 amino acids. CDR3 amino acids: CSAPVGSGRGNEQFF. The DNA of the CDR3 is TGCAGTGCTCCCGTAGGTAGCGGGAGAGGAAATGAGCAGTTCTTC.

This clonotype was detected ten times or more. CDR3 sequence: CASSRGQGAEAFF. DNA of the CDR3: TGTGCCAGCAGTCGGGGACAGGGGGCTGAAGCTTTCTTT. The genes are TRBV6-5 and TRBJ1-1; 11 bases align to TRBD1. After removal of 5 bases from V and 6 bases from J, the junction contained 2 bases not matched to a gene. The CDR3 extends over 13 amino acids. Germline assignment: CDR1 MNHEY and CDR2 SVGAGI.

V usage is TRBV19 and J usage is TRBJ1-2, with D hard to call. In germline, CDR1 is LNHDA, CDR2 SQIVND (reference sequence). The length of the CDR3 is 16 residues. Trimming removed 7 bases from V and 1 base from J, with 19 bases in between. The CDR3: CASTPGRGSFNYGYTF. For the CDR3, the DNA is TGTGCCAGTACCCCAGGAAGAGGCAGTTTTAACTATGGCTACACCTTC.

In the case of this clonotype: A much larger clone differs from this one at a single base, so this may be a read error. The chain carries TRBV11-2 and TRBJ2-1, with 8 positions matching TRBD2. Germline CDR1 and CDR2: SGHAT and FQNNGV. This CDR3 is 19 amino acids long. This CDR3 reads CAGSRPSLAVSGSYNEQFF. The CDR3 nucleotides are TGTGCCGGCAGCCGGCCGTCACTAGCGGTCTCCGGCTCCTACAATGAGCAGTTCTTC.

V gene TRBV20-1 combines with J gene TRBJ1-1, with unresolved D. This CDR3 comprises 13 residues. Germline V gives CDR1 DFQATT, CDR2 SNEGSKA (reference sequence). V was trimmed by 0 bases and J by 1 base, leaving 6 bases between them. DNA for the CDR3: TGCAGTGCTAGAGATCTTACGAACACTGAAGCTTTCTTT. It codes for CSARDLTNTEAFF.

The chain uses TRBV29-1 and TRBJ2-3, with TRBD2 matching over 9 bases. The CDR3 has 15 amino acids. CDR1 and CDR2 from the germline V gene are SQVTM and ANQGSEA. Trimming at V came to 6 bases and at J to 6 bases, leaving 13 bases not matched to a gene. The chain's CDR3 is CSVGAEREATDTQYF. The DNA of the CDR3 is TGCAGCGTGGGGGCCGAGCGGGAGGCTACGGATACGCAGTATTTT.

This clonotype was seen at least ten times. The chain joins TRBV12-3 or TRBV12-4 to TRBJ1-2; D is unresolved. The CDR3 contains 10 residues. The ends were cut back, 6 bases at V and 9 bases at J, with 8 bases in the middle. The CDR3 loop reads CASSQWCYTF. The CDR3 DNA sequence: TGTGCCAGCAGCCAGTGGTGCTACACCTTC.

To note about this clonotype: A read error may be the cause here, since a much bigger clone is one base away. The chain uses TRBV12-3 or TRBV12-4 and TRBJ2-7; no clear D gene. CDR3 length: 13 residues. The CDR3 loop reads CASSLGYGYVQYF. Written as DNA, the CDR3 is TGTGCCAGCAGTTTAGGGTACGGCTACGTGCAGTACTTC.

The chain joins TRBV7-2 to TRBJ2-7; D might be TRBD1 (6 bases). The germline gives CDR1 SGHTA, CDR2 FQGNSA. V was clipped by 1 base and J by 3 bases, with 10 bases between them. The CDR3 runs to 14 residues. The CDR3 reads CASSLGQGHYEQYF. CDR3 DNA sequence: TGTGCCAGCAGCTTAGGGCAGGGGCACTACGAGCAGTACTTC.

This sequence joins TRBV6-6 and TRBJ1-6; 8 positions agree with TRBD1. Germline lookup yields CDR1 MNHNY and CDR2 SVGAGI (reference sequence). The CDR3 has 15 residues. The junction had 7 bases not matched to a gene; V was cut back by 6 bases and J by 6 bases. The CDR3 region has the DNA TGTGCCAGCAGAGAGCAGGGGGCTACTAATTCACCCCTCCACTTT. Protein: CASREQGATNSPLHF.

At least ten counts were recorded for this clonotype. The rearrangement uses TRBV19 and TRBJ1-5; D is undetermined. The CDR3 runs 15 residues. The germline CDR1 and CDR2 sequences are LNHDA and SQIVND (reference sequence). The V gene lost 2 bases and the J gene lost 0 bases, with 8 bases spanning the gap. CDR3 nucleotides: TGTGCCAGTAGTATATTTACGGATAGCAATCAGCCCCAGCATTTT. Amino acid sequence: CASSIFTDSNQPQHF.

This clonotype has only a few counts. The V and J genes are TRBV4-2 and TRBJ2-7, with TRBD1 matching over 8 bases. Germline trimming cut 3 bases from V and 6 bases from J; bases unmatched to any gene: 4. Germline loops: CDR1 LGHNA, CDR2 YNFKEQ. This CDR3 contains 13 residues. DNA of the CDR3: TGTGCCAGCAGCCAGTCCGACAGGGGCGAGCAGTACTTC. Translating gives CASSQSDRGEQYF.

In this sample, this clonotype turned up many times. This rearrangement joins TRBV5-1 to TRBJ2-3, with 10 positions matching TRBD2. Germline V gives CDR1 SGHRS, CDR2 YFSETQ. J lost 4 bases, V lost 1 base, and 6 bases had no gene match. This CDR3 region has 16 residues. CDR3 DNA sequence: TGCGCCAGCAGCTTGATTGGAGCGGGGGGGCCAGATACGCAGTATTTT. The encoded protein is CASSLIGAGGPDTQYF.

Regarding this clonotype: One junction end disagrees with the germline gene, perhaps due to a read error. The rearrangement links TRBV24-1 to TRBJ2-4, with D uncertain. Germline V lookup: CDR1 KGHDR, CDR2 SFDVKD. This CDR3 comprises 14 residues. The CDR3 reads CATSGLSAKNIRYF. CDR3 bases: TGTGCCACCAGTGGTTTATCGGCCAAAAACATTCGGTACTTC.

The chain links TRBV5-1 to TRBJ2-1, with TRBD2 as a possible D gene (5 bases). The CDR3 is 12 residues long. Germline V gene sequence: CDR1 SGHRS, CDR2 YFSETQ. Trimming pared 4 bases from V and 12 bases from J, leaving 14 bases between. CDR3 DNA sequence: TGCGCCAGCAGCGGCGAGACTATTGGGCAGTTCTTC. It encodes CASSGETIGQFF.